This record looks at one TCR beta chain sequence and its context. The antigen remains undetermined. This sample was taken from a study of cytomegalovirus exposure and HLA in healthy donors. General observations from the study: TCR beta chains associated with HLA were, in a later analysis, more clonally expanded than equally common others. The study flagged 150 to 200 TCR beta chains as cytomegalovirus-associated. Fewer N-insertions than the approximately 700-donor mean were reportedly shown by an Asian-associated ancestry cluster in a later analysis.

Donors in the study were healthy people who gave bone marrow. PCR was performed using 60 Vbeta and 13 Jbeta primers. Produced via immunoSEQ multiplex PCR; TCRdb's table is partial and in-frame only. Of 95,000 to 100,000 clones in the sample, roughly three quarters were seen once. The receptor was derived from a middle-aged man in good health and CMV-seronegative. The sequenced material came from PBMCs.

CDR3 sequence: CASSRDSQETQYF. The CDR3 region has the DNA TGCGCCAGCAGCAGGGACAGTCAAGAGACCCAGTACTTC. The rearrangement joins TRBV5-1 to TRBJ2-5; 7 positions match TRBD1. V was clipped by 4 bases and J by 2 bases; unmatched bases: 2. This CDR3 region has 13 residues. Germline-derived CDR1 and CDR2 are SGHRS and YFSETQ. Full variable domain (outside the CDR3, taken from reference TRBV5-1 and TRBJ2-5): KAGVTQTPRYLIKTRGQQVTLSCSPISGHRSVSWYQQTPGQGLQFLFEYFSETQRNKGNFPGRFSGRQFSNSRSEMNVSTLELGDSALYLCASSRDSQETQYFGPGTRLLVL.